This T cell receptor beta chain was recovered during a study of T cell responses to AZD1222 COVID-19 vaccine. Whole-study results and caveats: The study reported that nearly half of spike-specific TCRs target unmutated variant regions. The donors showed a predominance of white British ancestry and of females, with possible underestimation of clonal diversity.

Remarks on this clone: As yet, its antigen is unknown.

The CDR3 has 18 amino acids. Germline CDR1 is MNHEY and CDR2 is SMNVEV (reference sequence). V lost 5 bases, J lost 1 base, and 15 bases stayed unmatched. TCRdb keeps only in-frame clones here, not all; method: immunoSEQ multiplex PCR. In the table there are 200,000 or so clones, approximately 90% of which are singletons. This chain uses TRBV27 with TRBJ1-1, with TRBD1 matching over 8 bases. This specimen consisted of peripheral blood, obtained on day 0 of AZD1222 vaccination. This sequence originates from an adult in good health. CDR3 sequence: CASSPNRGRFIGNTEAFF. DNA of the CDR3: TGTGCCAGCAGTCCAAACAGGGGGAGGTTTATCGGGAACACTGAAGCTTTCTTT.